This T cell receptor (beta chain) was recovered during a study of post-analysis software for immune sequencing data. Overall study: Recorded disease courses covered relapsing-remitting, secondary progressive and progressive-relapsing multiple sclerosis. Some patients had no subtype annotation. Findings and caveats of the study: Normalized Chao1 diversity was significantly lower in multiple sclerosis patients than in controls. With TRBV5-6, TRBV5-1 and TRBV20-1 included, about five TRBV segments were more frequent in patients than in controls. When the samples were clustered directly with F measure, those that had been prepared in the same batch showed strong co-clustering.

The CDR3 spans 15 residues. The germline CDR1 and CDR2 sequences are SGHAT and FQNNGV. Unique molecular identifiers were present in the TCR beta cDNA libraries. Around 500,000 cDNA molecules were obtained from approximately 0.91 to 9.4 million T cells. TCRdb fed the PCR reads into MiXCR, producing one record per CDR3 protein. Here the sample spans about 200,000 distinct CDR3 sequences, approximately 28% being singletons. This clonotype came up once. Its antigen is as yet unknown. An end of the junction does not agree with germline; a read error may underlie this. The chain links TRBV11-2 to TRBJ1-2; tentative D call: TRBD1 (6 bases). Material: blood. This receptor was taken from a girl younger than 18 with multiple sclerosis. CDR3 amino acids: CASSFAETGWRRYTF. CDR3 DNA sequence: TGCGCCAGCAGCTTTGCGGAGACAGGCTGGAGACGCTACACCTTC.